The T cell receptor (beta chain) described here comes from a study of metastatic and nonmetastatic thyroid tumors. Turning to the study itself: Blood and tumor or nodule tissue repertoires from malignant and benign thyroid patients were compared.

This clone counts as medium-sized. Per the study methods: It was from CDR3 differences across clinicopathological groups that a distant-metastasis classifier for papillary thyroid cancer was built. Through MiXCR, TCRdb re-clonotyped the PCR reads. TCRdb's processing, not the authors', yielded these V and J calls. The sample shows about 13,000 clones, around 23% of them seen only once. CDR1 is MNHEY, CDR2 SVGAGI, per germline. This CDR3 contains 18 residues. V was trimmed by 4 bases and J by 1 base, leaving 17 bases between them. Not a single patient had been given any form of treatment at any point before undergoing thyroid surgery.

The chain employs TRBV6-5 and TRBJ2-6; D not certain. The sequencing sample was made of blood. The sequence was collected from a female donor with papillary thyroid cancer or a benign thyroid nodule (not recorded which). Some clones in this sample may be carry-over from other donors' samples. The CDR3 here is CASSWDRTLRSGANVLTF. The CDR3 region has the DNA TGTGCCAGCAGTTGGGATAGGACCCTGAGGTCTGGGGCCAACGTCCTGACTTTC.